Listed here is a single T cell receptor beta chain. The antigen remains unidentified. Researchers grouped second doses given at about 4 or about 12 weeks into one pool. This CDR3 has 13 residues. Germline V gives CDR1 WNHNN, CDR2 SYGVQD (reference sequence). The V gene lost 4 bases and the J gene lost 7 bases, with 13 bases spanning the gap. The data stem from a study of T cell responses to AZD1222 COVID-19 vaccine. Clones were read by immunoSEQ multiplex PCR, and TCRdb kept only the in-frame ones, dropping some. The repertoire has tens of thousands of clones, around 93% of them found once; the top ten carry around 8%. Study-wide points: Most donors were white British, females outnumbered males, and clonal diversity was possibly underestimated. The peak T cell response came first, and repertoires were sampled only after it.

The sequences come from peripheral blood, collected 28 days after the second AZD1222 dose. The chain employs TRBV10-1 and TRBJ1-2; the D gene is possibly TRBD1 (6 bases). The clonotype originates from an adult who received the AZD1222 COVID-19 vaccine. The CDR3 bases are TGCGCCAGCAGTGGGTGGGGGCTCCGTGGCTACACCTTC. Its translation: CASSGWGLRGYTF.